Described below is a single TCR beta chain sequence and its context. This sample is drawn from a study of blood T cell repertoires in COVID-19. Across the whole study: From T cells, B-cell-depleted T cells, or PBMCs came the material, which was cDNA or gDNA.

Repertoires were generated with immunoSEQ multiplex PCR, while TCRdb's copy carries only in-frame clones and drops some. The sample yields 130,000 or so clones, approximately 81% seen once. Trimming cost V 4 bases and J 5 bases; bases outside gene matches: 7. The CDR3 has 16 amino acids. Germline CDR1 and CDR2: WSHSY and SAAADI. The sequenced sample consisted of peripheral blood. The source is an older woman with active or convalescent COVID-19. The J gene is TRBJ2-5, the V gene TRBV10-2; TRBD2 matches at 13 bases. The CDR3 sequence: CASSGTSGGAGETQYF. CDR3 DNA sequence: TGCGCCAGCAGTGGTACTAGCGGGGGGGCGGGGGAGACCCAGTACTTC.